These 4 T cell receptor beta chains originate from one sample sequenced in a study of T-cell memory formation after mild COVID-19. TCRdb reprocessed the 5' RACE reads with MiXCR, giving one entry per CDR3 protein. The table includes some 15,000 distinct CDR3 sequences, roughly a fifth detected once. What was sequenced was PBMCs or a T cell subset sorted from them (not recorded which). The source of these receptors is an adult woman who had mild COVID-19 (a few samples of this study predate the infection). Cell type and time point are not known.

This clonotype was seen a few times. V gene TRBV7-2 combines with J gene TRBJ2-7; TRBD1 aligns across 7 bases. Germline V gives CDR1 SGHTA, CDR2 FQGNSA. The trim removed 4 bases at V and 3 bases at J, leaving 6 bases unmatched. This CDR3 has 14 amino acids. The CDR3 DNA is TGTGCCAGCAGCTCCGGGACAGATTACTACGAGCAGTACTTC. Its protein product is CASSSGTDYYEQYF.

This clonotype was observed at least ten times. This chain uses TRBV4-1 with TRBJ1-6; D unclear. This CDR3 is 15 amino acids long. Germline V CDR1 and CDR2: MGHRA, YSYEKL. Trimming pared 1 base from V and 6 bases from J, leaving 10 bases between. CDR3 loop: CASSQGRGPNSPLHF. The CDR3 DNA reads as TGCGCCAGCAGCCAAGGGCGGGGTCCTAATTCACCCCTCCACTTT.

The table lists this clonotype with many counts. This chain links TRBV18 with TRBJ2-7, with D possibly matching TRBD1 (6 bases). The V and J ends lost 3 bases and 1 base respectively, with 13 bases between them. The CDR3 spans 15 residues. Germline CDR1 KGHSH, CDR2 LQKENI. The CDR3 spells CASSPRPGDSYEQYF. CDR3 coding DNA: TGTGCCAGCTCACCTAGGCCAGGGGATTCCTACGAGCAGTACTTC.

This clonotype was seen repeatedly, ten times or more. This chain links TRBV24-1 with TRBJ2-2; a weak D match, TRBD1 (6 bases). Trimming removed 1 base at V and 1 base at J, with 9 bases between. Germline V gives CDR1 KGHDR, CDR2 SFDVKD. CDR3 size: 16 residues. CDR3 in amino acids: CATSDFGDKNTGELFF. The CDR3 region has the DNA TGTGCCACCAGTGATTTTGGGGACAAGAACACCGGGGAGCTGTTTTTT.